The 2 T cell receptor beta chains in this list originate from one sample, sequenced in a study of cytomegalovirus exposure and HLA in healthy donors. The primer mix had 60 Vbeta and 13 Jbeta primers. Some clones are missing from TCRdb's copy, which holds only in-frame ones; the method was immunoSEQ multiplex PCR. In the table there are approximately 160,000 clones, roughly 70% of which are singletons. The material sequenced was PBMCs. The receptors shown here come from a woman aged 50 to 60 in good health and CMV-seropositive.

The CDR3 DNA follows: TGCAGCGTCGGGAGCGGGGACCACACAGATACGCAGTATTTT. Translated: CSVGSGDHTDTQYF. This chain connects TRBV29-1 to TRBJ2-3; 7 bases are shared with TRBD2. The CDR3 covers 14 residues. With V trimmed by 6 bases and J by 2 bases, 8 bases remained unmatched. CDR1 is SQVTM and CDR2 is ANQGSEA in the germline V gene.

The V gene is TRBV14, the J gene TRBJ1-3; D is uncertain. Germline values: CDR1 SGHDN, CDR2 FVKESK. This CDR3 spans 15 amino acids. Trimming cost V 1 base and J 0 bases, with 7 bases left between them. The DNA of the CDR3 is TGTGCCAGCAGCCAAGCGGGGTACTCTGGAAACACCATATATTTT. Its protein is CASSQAGYSGNTIYF.